Given below is one TCR beta chain in context. This record comes from a study of technical replicates of blood from a few donors. Sequencing used immunoSEQ multiplex PCR; TCRdb keeps in-frame clones, though not all of them. The profile shows around 80,000 clones, 98% of them singletons. The CDR3 has 16 residues. V was pared by 8 bases and J by 2 bases, with 10 bases of the junction left unmatched. CDR1 and CDR2 from the germline V gene are MDHEN and SYDVKM. This receptor was identified in a human donor in good health. The V and J genes are TRBV28 and TRBJ2-1, with 9 bases that match TRBD1. Sequenced: T cells isolated from PBMCs. This chain's CDR3 is CASFPGQGRAYNEQFF. The DNA for the CDR3 is TGTGCCAGCTTTCCGGGACAGGGTAGAGCCTACAATGAGCAGTTCTTC.